This T cell receptor (beta chain) emerged from a study of shared clonotypes between healthy human individuals. Terminally differentiated effector memory CD45RA+ cells were excluded from the naive CD8 cells, which were CD45RO-negative and positively selected for CCR7. The method was immunoSEQ multiplex PCR; TCRdb's version includes in-frame clones alone and lacks a portion of them. In the table there are over 800,000 clones, around 93% of which are singletons. This clone was detected only once. Germline CDR1 is SGHVS and CDR2 is FQNEAQ. The V and J ends lost 5 bases and 4 bases respectively, with 17 bases between them. The CDR3 consists of 15 residues.

The sequence was obtained from a man younger than 40 in good health. This rearrangement joins TRBV7-8 to TRBJ2-5, with D perhaps matching TRBD2 (5 bases). Input material: naive CD8+ T cells sorted from blood. CDR3 coding DNA: TGTGCCAGCAGCGCCCCAGAGGGCTCAGGAGAGACCCAGTACTTC. Amino acids: CASSAPEGSGETQYF. The whole variable domain, remainder taken from reference TRBV7-8 and TRBJ2-5, is GAGVSQSPRYKVAKRGQDVALRCDPISGHVSLFWYQQALGQGPEFLTYFQNEAQLDKSGLPSDRFFAERPEGSVSTLKIQRTQQEDSAVYLCASSAPEGSGETQYFGPGTRLLVL.